Shown below are 21 T cell receptor beta chains from a single sample sequenced in a study of regulatory T cells in long-lasting Graves disease. Time point defined: persistent/refractory GD, antithyroid drugs over 5 years with positive TRAb. PBMCs were the source of the RNA used for TCR sequencing. Construction of the TCR beta libraries employed iRepertoire HTBI primers in conjunction with Arm-PCR of CDR3 regions. TCRdb reprocessed the multiplex PCR reads via MiXCR and lists one record per CDR3 protein. The sample yields around 430,000 distinct CDR3 sequences, approximately 23% seen once. The specimen was peripheral blood mononuclear cells (PBMCs), collected when the disease was refractory, from a patient treated with antithyroid drugs. All receptors come from a female donor with Graves disease.

There are many counts of this clonotype. The chain carries TRBV2 and TRBJ1-2; 7 bases line up with TRBD1. V lost 6 bases, J lost 0 bases, and 7 bases stayed unmatched. This CDR3 region has 15 residues. The germline V gene encodes CDR1 SNHLY and CDR2 FYNNEI. DNA for the CDR3: TGTGCCAGCAGACCACCCGGGACAGCTAACTATGGCTACACCTTC. As protein: CASRPPGTANYGYTF.

Points on this clonotype: A much larger clone differs from this one at a single base, so this may be a read error. The chain combines TRBV7-2 with TRBJ2-1, with 7 bases fitting TRBD1. The tail of the sequence fits TRBJ2-5 better, so the J call may be wrong. CDR1 and CDR2 from the germline V gene are SGHTA and FQGNSA. The CDR3 totals 15 residues. The CDR3 spells CASSLSGDRKETQYF. CDR3 coding DNA: TGTGCCAGCAGCTTAAGTGGGGACAGAAAAGAGACCCAGTACTTC.

The genes are TRBV7-2 and TRBJ1-1; tentatively, D is TRBD1 (6 bases). V was shortened by 5 bases and J by 10 bases, with 17 bases between the two germline ends. The germline CDR1 and CDR2 sequences are SGHTA and FQGNSA. This CDR3 has 13 amino acids. DNA of the CDR3: TGTGCCAGCAGCGAGAGGCGATGGGGGCGAGCTTTCTTT. Protein: CASSERRWGRAFF.

This sequence joins TRBV30 and TRBJ1-2; D may be TRBD1 (5 bases). The CDR3 is 14 residues long. The germline CDR1 and CDR2 sequences are GTSNPN and SVGIG (reference sequence). V was clipped by 3 bases and J by 6 bases, with 17 bases between them. The CDR3 coding sequence is TGTGCCTGGAGGAGCCTCCCAGGGACCGATGGCTACACCTTC. Its translation is CAWRSLPGTDGYTF.

The V gene is TRBV29-1, the J gene TRBJ2-5; possibly TRBD2 for D (6 bases). CDR1 is SQVTM, CDR2 ANQGSEA, per germline. The V end was cut by 3 bases, the J end by 4 bases, with 18 bases between. The CDR3 loop spans 15 amino acids. The CDR3 DNA follows: TGCAGCGTTGACGCTCGTGGACTAAGTGGAGAGACCCAGTACTTC. Its translation is CSVDARGLSGETQYF.

V usage is TRBV11-2 and J usage is TRBJ2-1; D assignment may be TRBD1 or TRBD2 (5 bases each). V was trimmed by 4 bases and J by 9 bases, leaving 25 bases between them. CDR3 size: 17 residues. Germline V CDR1 and CDR2: SGHAT, FQNNGV. CDR3 amino acids: CASSSIRGPPKRSEQFF. The CDR3 region has the DNA TGTGCCAGCAGCTCCATCCGGGGACCCCCGAAAAGGAGTGAGCAGTTCTTC.

The chain combines TRBV15 with TRBJ1-3; D not resolved. This CDR3 comprises 13 residues. Per germline, CDR1 LNHNV and CDR2 YYDKDF (reference sequence). V was clipped by 11 bases and J by 7 bases, with 18 bases between them. Written as DNA, the CDR3 is TGTGCCTCCTCAGCACCCACGACGAACACCATATATTTT. Translating it yields CASSAPTTNTIYF.

This clonotype was found a few times. This rearrangement joins TRBV5-6 to TRBJ1-1; D may be TRBD1 (5 bases). This CDR3 is built from 12 residues. V was cut by 0 bases and J by 10 bases, with 10 bases left in between. Germline CDR1 SGHDT, CDR2 YYEEEE. The DNA for the CDR3 is TGTGCCAGCAGCTTGGGGGGGGATGGAGCTTTCTTT. The encoded protein is CASSLGGDGAFF. The full variable domain, completed using reference TRBV5-6 and TRBJ1-1, is DAGVTQSPTHLIKTRGQQVTLRCSPKSGHDTVSWYQQALGQGPQFIFQYYEEEERQRGNFPDRFSGHQFPNYSSELNVNALLLGDSALYLCASSLGGDGAFFGQGTRLTVV.

This clonotype has only a few counts. V and J are TRBV4-1 and TRBJ2-5; D is ambiguous. V lost 2 bases to trimming and J lost 5 bases, with 9 bases between them. The CDR3 contains 13 residues. Germline V lookup: CDR1 MGHRA, CDR2 YSYEKL. The CDR3 here is CASSQIPGETQYF. The CDR3 DNA sequence: TGCGCCAGCAGCCAAATCCCTGGGGAGACCCAGTACTTC.

The chain's CDR3 is CASGEPPKKLFF. CDR3 DNA sequence: TGTGCCAGCGGGGAGCCCCCAAAAAAACTGTTTTTT. The chain employs TRBV9 and TRBJ1-4, with D hard to call. V was clipped by 7 bases and J by 9 bases, with 13 bases between them. Germline V gene sequence: CDR1 SGDLS, CDR2 YYNGEE. The length of the CDR3 is 12 residues.

This clonotype was detected ten times or more. V and J are TRBV20-1 and TRBJ2-7; 7 bases align to TRBD2. Germline V CDR1 and CDR2: DFQATT, SNEGSKA (reference sequence). This CDR3 has 13 residues. V trimming: 4 bases; J trimming: 2 bases; junction bases outside the gene matches: 5. The CDR3 DNA follows: TGCAGTGCTATGTCAGCGGGAACCTACGAGCAGTACTTC. Protein product: CSAMSAGTYEQYF.

For this clonotype: This clone may be a read error of a much larger clone one base away. The chain links TRBV30 to TRBJ1-1; D is undetermined. CDR1 is GTSNPN, CDR2 SVGIG, per germline (reference sequence). V lost 0 bases and J 1 base, leaving 0 bases between the germline ends. The CDR3 has 11 amino acids. The CDR3 DNA is TGTGCCTGGAGTGTGAACACTGAAGCTTTCTTT. As protein: CAWSVNTEAFF. Drawing the rest from reference TRBV30 and TRBJ1-1, the complete variable domain is SQTIHQWPATLVQPVGSPLSLECTVEGTSNPNLYWYRQAAGRGLQLLFYSVGIGQISSEVPQNLSASRPQDRQFILSSKKLLLSDSGFYLCAWSVNTEAFFGQGTRLTVV.

Notes on this clonotype: A read error may produce the germline difference seen at one junction end. V is TRBV5-8 and J is TRBJ2-5; perhaps TRBD2 as D (6 bases). Germline V gives CDR1 SGHTS, CDR2 YDEGEE. The CDR3 has 17 amino acids. The CDR3 bases are TGTGCCAGCAGCTCCGGGACGAGGGGAGGTAACCAACAGACCCAGTACTTC. This translates into CASSSGTRGGNQQTQYF. Variable domain in full (rest from reference TRBV5-8 and TRBJ2-5): EAGVTQSPTHLIKTRGQQATLRCSPISGHTSVYWYQQALGLGLQFLLWYDEGEERNRGNFPPRFSGRQFPNYSSELNVNALELEDSALYLCASSSGTRGGNQQTQYFGPGTRLLVL.

This clonotype has a handful of counts. The J gene is TRBJ2-2, the V gene TRBV19; TRBD1 might be the D (5 bases). CDR3 length: 14 residues. The V end lost 3 bases, the J end lost 1 base, and 6 bases lay between the germline ends. Per the germline V gene, CDR1 is LNHDA and CDR2 is SQIVND (reference sequence). The DNA of the CDR3 is TGTGCCAGTAGTATCCAGGGGAACACCGGGGAGCTGTTTTTT. As protein: CASSIQGNTGELFF. The variable domain in full, with the rest retrieved from reference TRBV19 and TRBJ2-2, is DGGITQSPKYLFRKEGQNVTLSCEQNLNHDAMYWYRQDPGQGLRLIYYSQIVNDFQKGDIAEGYSVSREKKESFPLTVTSAQKNPTAFYLCASSIQGNTGELFFGEGSRLTVL.

This clonotype was detected a few times. This chain joins TRBV6-2 or TRBV6-3 and TRBJ1-1, with TRBD1 matching 11 bases. Germline V lookup: CDR1 MNHEY, CDR2 SVGEGT. The V and J ends lost 0 bases and 0 bases, in that order; junction bases with no gene match: 3. The CDR3 runs 17 residues. The CDR3 sequence: CASSYSKGQGVNTEAFF. DNA for the CDR3: TGTGCCAGCAGTTACTCTAAGGGACAGGGGGTGAACACTGAAGCTTTCTTT.

This clonotype was detected ten times or more. V usage is TRBV6-1 and J usage is TRBJ1-5; D gene ambiguous. Germline V gene lookup returns CDR1 MNHNS and CDR2 SASEGT. The CDR3 runs to 13 residues. V was trimmed by 7 bases and J by 1 base, leaving 8 bases between them. The CDR3: CASNTASNQPQHF. CDR3 sequence (DNA): TGTGCCAGCAACACAGCCAGCAATCAGCCCCAGCATTTT.

The genes are TRBV30 and TRBJ1-4; D is perhaps TRBD1 (5 bases). V was trimmed by 5 bases and J by 7 bases, leaving 17 bases between them. CDR3 size: 14 residues. The germline V gene has CDR1 GTSNPN and CDR2 SVGIG (reference sequence). This CDR3 reads CAWADTGAPEKLFF. The CDR3, as DNA: TGTGCCTGGGCGGATACCGGGGCGCCTGAAAAACTGTTTTTT.

The chain employs TRBV4-2 and TRBJ2-3; 8 bases match TRBD2. Trimming removed 0 bases from V and 2 bases from J; junction bases left unmatched: 7. Per germline, CDR1 LGHNA and CDR2 YNFKEQ. This CDR3 comprises 17 residues. CDR3 nucleotide sequence: TGTGCCAGCAGCCAAGATTGGGCGGGAGGCCCCACAGATACGCAGTATTTT. The encoded protein is CASSQDWAGGPTDTQYF.

Concerning this clonotype: A read error may be the cause here, since a much bigger clone is one base away. The chain is built from TRBV28 and TRBJ1-5; 9 nucleotides line up with TRBD1. The CDR3 runs to 15 residues. CDR1 MDHEN and CDR2 SYDVKM come from the germline V gene. Trimming cost V 7 bases and J 4 bases; bases outside gene matches: 8. CDR3 in DNA: TGTGCCAGCATTCCACGGACAGGGGCTAATCAGCCCCAGCATTTT. Its translation is CASIPRTGANQPQHF.

This sequence joins TRBV6-1 and TRBJ1-4, with D uncertain. There are 18 residues in the CDR3. Looked up from germline, CDR1 is MNHNS and CDR2 is SASEGT. The V and J ends lost 3 bases and 4 bases respectively, with 21 bases between them. The CDR3 protein is CASSEFVAEAPNNEKLFF. The CDR3 nucleotides are TGTGCCAGCAGTGAGTTTGTAGCGGAAGCGCCCAATAATGAAAAACTGTTTTTT.

This clonotype occurred a few times. The chain joins TRBV20-1 to TRBJ2-3; 10 nucleotides match TRBD2. CDR1 is DFQATT, CDR2 SNEGSKA, per germline (reference sequence). The CDR3 spans 16 residues. The J segment lost 5 bases and the V segment lost 6 bases, leaving 14 bases of the junction unmatched. The CDR3 here is CSATRRLAGAGDTQYF. The DNA for the CDR3 is TGCAGTGCCACCCGGCGGCTAGCGGGAGCCGGAGATACGCAGTATTTT.